This TCR beta chain was found in a study of graft-versus-host responses after intestinal transplantation. The germline V and J ends were trimmed by 1 base and 7 bases, with 5 bases remaining between them. Germline V gene lookup returns CDR1 SGHTA and CDR2 FQGTGA. This CDR3 has 12 residues. Only in-frame clones appear in the TCRdb table, and some are missing; sequencing was by immunoSEQ multiplex PCR. The table lists about 120,000 clones, roughly 95% of them singletons. In the case of this clone: Its antigen is still unknown. A single base separates this from a much larger clone, so it may be a read error.

The chain employs TRBV7-3 and TRBJ2-1; D is ambiguous. This clonotype originated in a human donor who received an intestinal transplant. The material was unstimulated CD8+ T cells sorted from spleen or lymph node cells, obtained before intestinal transplant. The CDR3 region has the DNA TGTGCCAGCAGCTTAAGGGGAAATGAGCAGTTCTTC. As protein: CASSLRGNEQFF.